This T cell receptor (beta chain) was found in a study of identical twins. Trimming removed 4 bases from V and 1 base from J; junction bases left unmatched: 3. Germline V gene sequence: CDR1 MNHNS, CDR2 SASEGT. CDR3 length: 17 amino acids. TCRdb re-derived calls from the 5' RACE reads in MiXCR, one entry per CDR3 protein. The sample consists of about 890,000 distinct CDR3 sequences, roughly 12% of them appearing once. This clonotype has more than one count but fewer than ten. This sample was also put to use in a study of yellow fever vaccine responses in identical twins.

The genes are TRBV6-1 and TRBJ2-3; TRBD2 matches at 15 bases. This receptor was taken from a woman aged 18-35 years in good health. The sequenced sample was PBMCs. This chain's CDR3 is CASSAGTSGGRTDTQYF. The CDR3 DNA reads TGTGCCAGCAGTGCCGGGACTAGCGGGGGGCGCACAGATACGCAGTATTTT.